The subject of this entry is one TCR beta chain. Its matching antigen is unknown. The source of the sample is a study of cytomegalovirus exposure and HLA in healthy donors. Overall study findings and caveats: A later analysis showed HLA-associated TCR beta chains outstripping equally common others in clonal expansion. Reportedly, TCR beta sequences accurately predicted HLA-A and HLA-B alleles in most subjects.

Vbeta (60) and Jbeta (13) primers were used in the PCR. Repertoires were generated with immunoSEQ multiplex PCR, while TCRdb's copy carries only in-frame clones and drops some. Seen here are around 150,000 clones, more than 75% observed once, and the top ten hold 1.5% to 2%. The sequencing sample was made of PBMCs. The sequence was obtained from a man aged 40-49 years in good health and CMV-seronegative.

The CDR3 DNA reads as TGTGCCAGCGCTAGCGGGATCGGGGAGACCCAGTACTTC. Its protein is CASASGIGETQYF. The chain has TRBV6-5 and TRBJ2-5, with TRBD2 matching over 9 bases. The germline CDR1 and CDR2 sequences are MNHEY and SVGAGI. The CDR3 spans 13 residues. V lost 8 bases and J lost 5; bases outside the gene matches: 6.